The 25 T cell receptor beta chains reported below all come from one sample, sequenced in a study of OX40 agonist ivuxolimab in advanced cancers. The data were produced by immunoSEQ multiplex PCR, yet TCRdb's version contains in-frame clones alone and is incomplete. This table holds around 57,000 clones, 70% to 90% found once. The sample was CD4+ or CD8+ T cells sorted from blood, taken in a trial of the OX40 agonist ivuxolimab. The receptors were gathered from an adult with an advanced solid tumor such as melanoma, head and neck, liver or kidney cancer.

The chain has TRBV27 and TRBJ1-5, with 9 bases matching TRBD1. Germline V gives CDR1 MNHEY, CDR2 SMNVEV (reference sequence). The J segment lost 5 bases and the V segment lost 4 bases, leaving 15 bases of the junction unmatched. This CDR3 has 18 amino acids. As DNA, the CDR3 is TGTGCCAGCAGTTCCTATACCCCGGGACAGGGAAGGGATCAGCCCCAGCATTTT. Amino acid sequence: CASSSYTPGQGRDQPQHF.

The chain links TRBV2 to TRBJ1-1; 7 positions match TRBD1. Trimming removed 4 bases from V and 4 bases from J; junction bases left unmatched: 3. Germline lookup yields CDR1 SNHLY and CDR2 FYNNEI. The length of the CDR3 is 13 residues. The CDR3: CASSGSGGTEAFF. CDR3 nucleotides: TGTGCCAGCAGTGGCTCAGGGGGCACTGAAGCTTTCTTT. The entire variable domain, with the rest obtained from reference TRBV2 and TRBJ1-1, is as follows: EPEVTQTPSHQVTQMGQEVILRCVPISNHLYFYWYRQILGQKVEFLVSFYNNEISEKSEIFDDQFSVERPDGSNFTLKIRSTKLEDSAMYFCASSGSGGTEAFFGQGTRLTVV.

The V and J genes are TRBV15 and TRBJ2-1, with 12 bases fitting TRBD2. V lost 0 bases to trimming and J lost 10 bases; unmatched junction nucleotides: 10. This CDR3 has 17 amino acids. Germline V gives CDR1 LNHNV, CDR2 YYDKDF (reference sequence). As DNA, the CDR3 is TGTGCCACCAGCAGAGATCTAGCGGGAGGGATCCGAGGGGAGCAGTTCTTC. Translation: CATSRDLAGGIRGEQFF. Variable domain in full (rest from reference TRBV15 and TRBJ2-1): DAMVIQNPRYQVTQFGKPVTLSCSQTLNHNVMYWYQQKSSQAPKLLFHYYDKDFNNEADTPDNFQSRRPNTSFCFLDIRSPGLGDTAMYLCATSRDLAGGIRGEQFFGPGTRLTVL.

CDR3 sequence (DNA): TGTGCCAGCAGCTTCTCCGGGGCTTTCTACAATGAGCAGTTCTTC. Translating gives CASSFSGAFYNEQFF. V usage is TRBV7-9 and J usage is TRBJ2-1; perhaps D is TRBD1 or TRBD2 (5 bases each). Germline CDR1 is SEHNR and CDR2 is FQNEAQ (reference sequence). Trimming took 3 bases from V and 3 from J, leaving 12 bases between them. The length of the CDR3 is 15 residues.

The chain carries TRBV6-1 and TRBJ2-4; no reliable D call. CDR1 is MNHNS, CDR2 SASEGT, per germline. The CDR3 runs 16 residues. Trimming took 1 base from V and 4 from J, leaving 14 bases between them. CDR3 in amino acids: CASSEGESGIKNIQYF. CDR3 in DNA: TGTGCCAGCAGTGAAGGAGAGTCAGGAATTAAAAACATTCAGTACTTC.

The chain is built from TRBV6-1 and TRBJ2-7; 15 bases are a match to TRBD2. In germline, CDR1 is MNHNS, CDR2 SASEGT. The trim removed 2 bases at V and 1 base at J, leaving 6 bases unmatched. The CDR3 has 18 residues. CDR3 DNA: TGTGCCAGCAGTGAATTTCCCGGACTAGCGGGAGGGTCCTACGAGCAGTACTTC. It encodes CASSEFPGLAGGSYEQYF.

The gene calls are TRBV5-1 and TRBJ2-1; 9 nucleotides line up with TRBD2. Trimming took 4 bases from V and 2 from J; bases not matched to a gene: 4. CDR1 is SGHRS, CDR2 YFSETQ, per germline. The CDR3 runs to 15 residues. CDR3 DNA sequence: TGCGCCAGCAGCATCGGACTAGCGACCTACAATGAGCAGTTCTTC. This gives the protein CASSIGLATYNEQFF.

This clone is a singleton in its sample. This chain joins TRBV7-9 and TRBJ1-1, with unresolved D. CDR3 length: 14 residues. The V end was cut by 2 bases, the J end by 4 bases, with 11 bases between. CDR1 and CDR2 from the germline V gene are SEHNR and FQNEAQ (reference sequence). The chain's CDR3 is CASSLTGDPTEAFF. In DNA, the CDR3 is TGTGCCAGCAGCTTAACTGGGGATCCCACTGAAGCTTTCTTT.

The J gene is TRBJ1-1, the V gene TRBV25-1, with no clear D. Looked up from germline, CDR1 is MGHDK and CDR2 is SYGVNS. Trimming removed 5 bases from V and 4 bases from J, with 17 bases in between. The CDR3 loop spans 15 amino acids. The CDR3 nucleotides read TGTGCCAGCAGTAGGGTCGGGGAGGGCGGCACTGAAGCTTTCTTT. Translation: CASSRVGEGGTEAFF.

The chain carries TRBV19 and TRBJ2-7, with a weak D call TRBD1 (7 bases). V gave up 5 bases and J gave up 2 bases, with 16 bases separating them. The CDR3 covers 15 residues. Germline assignment: CDR1 LNHDA and CDR2 SQIVND (reference sequence). CDR3 sequence (DNA): TGTGCCAGTAGTGACGGGGCAGGGGGGACCTACGAGCAGTACTTC. It codes for CASSDGAGGTYEQYF.

The chain joins TRBV6-5 to TRBJ1-1; D is ambiguous. The V and J ends lost 5 bases and 6 bases respectively, with 19 bases between them. This CDR3 region has 15 residues. CDR1 and CDR2 (germline): MNHEY, SVGAGI. CDR3 nucleotide sequence: TGTGCCAGCAGTAAGCCCTCGGAGGAAAGGCCTGAAGCTTTCTTT. Translation: CASSKPSEERPEAFF.

The chain is built from TRBV19 and TRBJ2-1, with 7 nucleotides matching TRBD2. Germline CDR1 is LNHDA and CDR2 is SQIVND (reference sequence). V lost 7 bases, J lost 2 bases, and 5 bases stayed unmatched. The CDR3 extends over 14 amino acids. The CDR3 sequence is CASTMGGTYNEQFF. The DNA for the CDR3 is TGTGCCAGTACCATGGGGGGGACCTACAATGAGCAGTTCTTC.

The chain carries TRBV5-4 and TRBJ1-3; D is unresolved. The CDR3 extends over 15 amino acids. V lost 4 bases and J 2 bases, leaving 13 bases between the germline ends. Germline-derived CDR1 and CDR2 are SGHNT and YYREEE (reference sequence). The CDR3 nucleotides read TGTGCCAGCAGCCTGGAAGTGGGGACTGGAAACACCATATATTTT. It codes for CASSLEVGTGNTIYF. Drawing the rest from reference TRBV5-4 and TRBJ1-3, the complete variable domain is ETGVTQSPTHLIKTRGQQVTLRCSSQSGHNTVSWYQQALGQGPQFIFQYYREEENGRGNFPPRFSGLQFPNYSSELNVNALELDDSALYLCASSLEVGTGNTIYFGEGSWLTVV.

V gene TRBV7-9 combines with J gene TRBJ2-3; D unresolved. The CDR3 is 14 amino acids. Trimming took off 3 bases at V and 3 bases at J, with 10 bases between the two ends. Germline V gives CDR1 SEHNR, CDR2 FQNEAQ (reference sequence). The CDR3 bases are TGTGCCAGCAGCTTTGACCAAGGGACAGATACGCAGTATTTT. Translation gives CASSFDQGTDTQYF.

The gene calls are TRBV5-6 and TRBJ1-3; D is perhaps TRBD1 (5 bases). The CDR3 is made up of 15 amino acids. V was cut by 2 bases and J by 0 bases, with 9 bases left in between. The germline V gene encodes CDR1 SGHDT and CDR2 YYEEEE. The CDR3 nucleotides read TGTGCCAGCAGCTTATCCAGGGACTCTGGAAACACCATATATTTT. Protein: CASSLSRDSGNTIYF.

V gene TRBV2 combines with J gene TRBJ2-5, with 7 bases lining up with TRBD2. This CDR3 is 15 amino acids long. The V gene's germline CDR1 is SNHLY and CDR2 FYNNEI. The V gene end was trimmed by 4 bases and the J gene end by 7 bases; junction bases not matched to a gene: 12. CDR3 in amino acids: CASSVGREWGGTQYF. For the CDR3, the DNA is TGTGCCAGCAGTGTGGGGCGGGAGTGGGGCGGGACCCAGTACTTC.

The V gene is TRBV2, the J gene TRBJ2-7; D uncertain. CDR3 length: 12 residues. V shed 2 bases and J shed 3 bases, with 5 bases lying between them. CDR1 is SNHLY and CDR2 is FYNNEI in the germline V gene. The CDR3 nucleotides read TGTGCCAGCAGTGAATTTCGCTACGAGCAGTACTTC. Its protein is CASSEFRYEQYF.

The chain has TRBV6-6 and TRBJ2-3; D uncertain. The germline CDR1 and CDR2 sequences are MNHNY and SVGAGI (reference sequence). CDR3 size: 13 residues. V was pared by 5 bases and J by 4 bases, with 10 bases between. The DNA of the CDR3 is TGTGCCAGCAGTCAAACCGAGGCAGATACGCAGTATTTT. It is translated as CASSQTEADTQYF.

The CDR3 DNA follows: TGTGCCATCAGTGAGTCCCCGTTCGAGAACCATAATTCACCCCTCCACTTT. It codes for CAISESPFENHNSPLHF. J is TRBJ1-6 and V is TRBV10-3; D unresolved. The V gene's germline CDR1 is ENHRY and CDR2 SYGVKD. The CDR3 totals 17 residues. V lost 0 bases, J lost 5 bases, and 14 bases lay in between.

Remarks on this clone: Other DNA variants within this sample encode the same CDR3. J is TRBJ2-5 and V is TRBV18, with D uncertain. This CDR3 has 11 residues. The germline gives CDR1 KGHSH, CDR2 LQKENI. V dropped 3 bases and J dropped 3 bases, with 2 bases sitting between them. CDR3 sequence (DNA): TGTGCCAGCTCACCCGAAGAGACCCAGTACTTC. Translated: CASSPEETQYF. The full variable domain, its missing parts supplied by reference TRBV18 and TRBJ2-5, is NAGVMQNPRHLVRRRGQEARLRCSPMKGHSHVYWYRQLPEEGLKFMVYLQKENIIDESGMPKERFSAEFPKEGPSILRIQQVVRGDSAAYFCASSPEETQYFGPGTRLLVL.

This clone was counted between two and nine times. V usage is TRBV27 and J usage is TRBJ1-2; a possible D gene is TRBD1 (5 bases). There are 14 residues in the CDR3. Trimming stripped 0 bases from V and 7 bases from J, with 12 bases between. Germline CDR1 is MNHEY and CDR2 is SMNVEV (reference sequence). Here the CDR3 DNA reads TGTGCCAGCAGTTTATCGGGCGGGGCGGGTGGCTACACCTTC. Translated: CASSLSGGAGGYTF.

This chain uses TRBV7-8 with TRBJ1-2, with D maybe TRBD1 (5 bases). CDR3 length: 13 amino acids. V lost 3 bases and J 7 bases, leaving 12 bases between the germline ends. CDR1 and CDR2 from the germline V gene are SGHVS and FQNEAQ. For the CDR3, the DNA is TGTGCCAGCAGCTTTGTGGGGGAGATTGGCTACACCTTC. Translated, it gives CASSFVGEIGYTF.

This rearrangement joins TRBV5-1 to TRBJ2-1; D is perhaps TRBD1 or TRBD2 (6 bases each). Germline V gene lookup returns CDR1 SGHRS and CDR2 YFSETQ. This CDR3 has 16 residues. Trimming stripped 4 bases from V and 7 bases from J, with 21 bases between. The chain's CDR3 is CASSPGGGLPGNEQFF. CDR3 DNA sequence: TGCGCCAGCAGCCCCGGTGGGGGGCTCCCGGGGAATGAGCAGTTCTTC.

The table lists this clone with a count of one. The chain joins TRBV30 to TRBJ2-3; D is possibly TRBD2 (7 bases). This CDR3 is 15 amino acids long. Germline CDR1 and CDR2: GTSNPN and SVGIG (reference sequence). The V end lost 3 bases, the J end lost 4 bases, and 17 bases lay between the germline ends. The CDR3 loop is CAWSARGARADTQYF. The CDR3 nucleotides are TGTGCCTGGAGCGCCCGGGGGGCGAGGGCAGATACGCAGTATTTT.

The V gene is TRBV6-4, the J gene TRBJ2-3, with TRBD1 matching over 8 bases. The germline V gene has CDR1 MRHNA and CDR2 SNTAGT. This CDR3 is 14 amino acids long. V gave up 4 bases and J gave up 6 bases; unmatched junction bases: 6. CDR3 sequence (DNA): TGTGCCAGCAGTGCTCAGGGGGCGCGGGATACGCAGTATTTT. Translated: CASSAQGARDTQYF.